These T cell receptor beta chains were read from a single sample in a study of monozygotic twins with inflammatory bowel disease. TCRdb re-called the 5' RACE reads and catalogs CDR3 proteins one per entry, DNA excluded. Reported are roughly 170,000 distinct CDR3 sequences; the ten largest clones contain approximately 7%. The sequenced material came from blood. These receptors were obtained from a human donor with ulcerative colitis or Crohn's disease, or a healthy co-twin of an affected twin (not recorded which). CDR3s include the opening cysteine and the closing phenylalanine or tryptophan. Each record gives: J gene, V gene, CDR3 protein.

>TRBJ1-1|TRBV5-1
CASSQRDRGTEAFF
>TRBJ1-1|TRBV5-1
CASRASGGFNTEAFF
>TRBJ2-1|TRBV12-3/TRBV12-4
CASSLSFGGVEQFF
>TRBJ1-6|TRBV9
CASSVKPDRENSPLHF
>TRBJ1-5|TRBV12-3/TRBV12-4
CASSLIGTGAKIQPQHF
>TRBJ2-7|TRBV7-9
CASSFVQSLEQYF
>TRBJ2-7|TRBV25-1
CASSEWDSSYEQYF
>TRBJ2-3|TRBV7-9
CASSSRRSVMVDTQYF
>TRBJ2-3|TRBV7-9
CASSRPLAVGTDTQYF
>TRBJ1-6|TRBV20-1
CSASSLGDFGSPLHF
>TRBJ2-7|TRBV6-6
CASSSPGYYEQYF
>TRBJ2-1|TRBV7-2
CASSLPTSGSGGGEQFF
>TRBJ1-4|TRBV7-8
CASSLRGGGNEKLFF
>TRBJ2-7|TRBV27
CASGMVGYEQYF
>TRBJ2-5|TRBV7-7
CASSSSGTANQETQYF
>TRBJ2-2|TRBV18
CASSPWTANTGELFF
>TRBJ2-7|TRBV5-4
CASSLQDYEQYF
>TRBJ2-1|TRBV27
CASSPSGRLSYNEQFF
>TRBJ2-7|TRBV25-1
CARETEASYEQYF
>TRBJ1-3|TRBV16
CASSQSSTSFSGNTIYF
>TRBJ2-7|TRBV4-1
CASSHADEQYF
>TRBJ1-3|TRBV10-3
CAISERVFGNTIYF
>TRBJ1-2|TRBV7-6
CASSLAQGDGYTF
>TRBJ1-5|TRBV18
CASSSADRVGYQPQHF
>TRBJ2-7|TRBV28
CASSRDRGRSYEQYF
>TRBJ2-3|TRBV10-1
CASSDGSTDTQYF
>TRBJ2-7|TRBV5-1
CASSLGDRAYEQYF
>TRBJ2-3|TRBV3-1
CASSQEVAADTQYF
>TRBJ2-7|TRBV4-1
CASSQDLHSYYEQYF
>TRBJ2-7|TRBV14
CASSPTSKGLAGIYEQYF
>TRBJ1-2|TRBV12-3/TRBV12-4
CASSLRSGDDGYTF
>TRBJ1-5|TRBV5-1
CASSFGGRDNQPQHF
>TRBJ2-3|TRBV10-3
CAISESQGQRFSTDTQYF
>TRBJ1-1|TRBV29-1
CSARDDHTEAFF
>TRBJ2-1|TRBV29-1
CSVNSYNEQFF
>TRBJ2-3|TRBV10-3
CAISRTGTADTQYF
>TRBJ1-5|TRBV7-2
CASSLDNGPGAQHF
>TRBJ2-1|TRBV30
CAWSPDPEQFF
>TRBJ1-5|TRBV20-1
CSATQGLDQPQHF
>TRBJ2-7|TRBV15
CATSRDRGDLEQYF
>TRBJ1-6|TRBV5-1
CASSRRPDNSPLHF
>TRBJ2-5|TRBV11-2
CASSLDRRGTETQYF
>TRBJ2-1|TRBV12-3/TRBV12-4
CASSLSLAGVIFDEQFF
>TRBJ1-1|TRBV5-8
CASSFLTPMNTEAFF
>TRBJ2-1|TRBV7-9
CASSWDRAAYNEQFF
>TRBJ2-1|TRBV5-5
CASSPGQGGREQFF
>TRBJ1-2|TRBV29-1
CSVVRLNDGYTF
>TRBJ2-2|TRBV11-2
CASSLEAGGTGELFF
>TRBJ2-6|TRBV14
CASSQDLIRFSGANVLTF
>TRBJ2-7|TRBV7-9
CASSFTGTSGSYEQYF
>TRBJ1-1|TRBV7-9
CASSLVAGWDGTEAFF
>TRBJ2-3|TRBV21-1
CASSKERTESTDTQYF
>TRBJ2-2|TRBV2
CASSEGQGTGELFF
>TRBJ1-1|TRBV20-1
CSARVIPEAFF
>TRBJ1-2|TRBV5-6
CASSLSDSNTVYGYTF
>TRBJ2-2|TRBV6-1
CASTLRRAFPNTGELFF
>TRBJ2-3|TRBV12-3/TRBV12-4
CASSTRDRTTDTQYF